Included here is one T cell receptor beta chain sequence, with context. The antigen is unknown. V shed 4 bases, J shed 8 bases, and the junction held 13 bases outside the gene matches. The germline V gene encodes CDR1 MNHEY and CDR2 SVGAGI. This CDR3 spans 16 amino acids. This entry is derived from a study of cytomegalovirus exposure and HLA in healthy donors. Study-level results: The tendency of first-cohort TCR clusters to co-occur in the 120 validation repertoires was the finding of a later analysis.

Clones were read by immunoSEQ multiplex PCR, and TCRdb kept only the in-frame ones, dropping some. Among about 43,000 clones listed, 80% to 95% were seen once. This chain links TRBV6-5 with TRBJ1-4; 7 bases line up with TRBD1. The specimen sequenced was PBMCs. This TCR came from a man aged 18 to 29 in good health and CMV-seronegative. The CDR3, as DNA: TGTGCCAGCAGTTCGACCCACAGGGGAATTGGAGAAAAACTGTTTTTT. Encoded protein: CASSSTHRGIGEKLFF.